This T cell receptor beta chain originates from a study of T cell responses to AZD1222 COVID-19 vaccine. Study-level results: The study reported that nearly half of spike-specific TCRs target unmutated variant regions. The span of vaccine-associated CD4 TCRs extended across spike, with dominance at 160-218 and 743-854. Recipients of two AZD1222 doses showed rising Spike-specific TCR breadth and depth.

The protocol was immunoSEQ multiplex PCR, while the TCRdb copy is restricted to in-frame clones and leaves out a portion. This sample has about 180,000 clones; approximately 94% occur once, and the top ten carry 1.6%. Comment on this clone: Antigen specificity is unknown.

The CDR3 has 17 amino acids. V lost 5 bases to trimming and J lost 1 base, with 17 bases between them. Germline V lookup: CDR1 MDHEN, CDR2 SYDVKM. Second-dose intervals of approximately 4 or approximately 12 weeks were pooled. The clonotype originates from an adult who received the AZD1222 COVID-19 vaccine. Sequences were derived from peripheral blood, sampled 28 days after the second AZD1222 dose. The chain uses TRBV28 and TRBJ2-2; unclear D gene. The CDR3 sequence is CASSLLVGYRNTGELFF. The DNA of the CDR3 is TGTGCCAGCAGTCTCCTTGTTGGCTACAGGAACACCGGGGAGCTGTTTTTT.